This record covers a single T cell receptor (beta chain). The sample belongs to a study of blood T cell repertoires in COVID-19. Source study methods: Reference gene primer amplification yielded estimated nucleated cell counts. Sequencing used immunoSEQ multiplex PCR; TCRdb keeps in-frame clones, though not all of them. The DNA gave D and trimming, while V, J and clone size come from that table. The sample has about 76,000 clones, more than 75% seen once; the top ten hold around 5.4%. Germline assignment: CDR1 SGHTA and CDR2 FQGTGA. This CDR3 contains 15 residues. Unmatched junction bases numbered 4, after V lost 5 bases and J lost 0 bases.

The V call is TRBV7-3, the J call TRBJ2-7, with 10 bases matching TRBD1. The clonotype was recovered from a human donor in a cohort sampled during active COVID-19. The material sequenced was peripheral blood. The CDR3 DNA follows: TGTGCCAGCAGCCGGGGACAGGGGTTCTCCTACGAGCAGTACTTC. This codes for CASSRGQGFSYEQYF.